This is a list of T cell receptor beta chains from one sample in a study of blood T cells in healthy people across ages. TCRdb redid the calling of the 5' RACE reads with MiXCR, one entry per CDR3 protein. The table has about 800,000 distinct CDR3 sequences, roughly 50% seen once. The sequencing input was blood. These receptors were collected from a man younger than 45 in good health. Both conserved end residues are part of each CDR3. Fields, in order: CDR3 length, J gene, D gene, V gene, clone size, CDR3 DNA, CDR3 protein. D genes are given only for firm matches. Rows may omit the clone size; those that give it use once, few, many or a size class.

15 TRBJ2-5 . TRBV7-2 few TGTGCCAGCAGCGCAAAACCCGGTCCGACGGAGACCCAGTACTTC CASSAKPGPTETQYF
15 TRBJ1-2 . TRBV7-2 few TGTGCCAGCAGCTCTTATCGCCGGGATAGGGGTGGCTACACCTTC CASSSYRRDRGGYTF
13 TRBJ1-4 . TRBV7-2 . TGTGCCAGCAGCCTTATGAAGAATGAAAAACTGTTTTTT CASSLMKNEKLFF
11 TRBJ2-1 . TRBV20-1 once TGCAGTGCTAGATGGGGTATTGAGCAGTTCTTC CSARWGIEQFF
13 TRBJ2-5 . TRBV15 once TGTGCCACCAGCAGAGATTTGGTGGAGACCCAGTACTTC CATSRDLVETQYF
17 TRBJ2-7 TRBD2 TRBV28 few TGTGCCAGCAGTTTGGGGACTAGCGGGAGGGGTTTCTACGAGCAGTACTTC CASSLGTSGRGFYEQYF
12 TRBJ1-5 . TRBV20-1 many TGCAGTGCTGGGCAGAGCAATCAGCCCCAGCATTTT CSAGQSNQPQHF
15 TRBJ2-7 TRBD2 TRBV9 . TGTGCCAGCAGCGTATCGGCTAGCGGAGCCTACGAGCAGTACTTC CASSVSASGAYEQYF
15 TRBJ2-7 TRBD1 TRBV6-2/TRBV6-3 few TGTGCCAGCAGACAACTCTCCGGGACAGCCTACGAGCAGTACTTC CASRQLSGTAYEQYF
14 TRBJ2-1 TRBD2 TRBV6-2/TRBV6-3 once TGTGCCAGCAGTGGTATAGCGGGTTACAATGAGCAGTTCTTC CASSGIAGYNEQFF
15 TRBJ2-1 . TRBV6-5 . TGTGCCAGCAGTCAGCGGACAGCCGTTGACAATGAGCAGTTCTTC CASSQRTAVDNEQFF
15 TRBJ2-5 TRBD2 TRBV7-2 . TGTGCCAGCAGCTTCCCGACTAGCGGATTTGGGACCCAGTACTTC CASSFPTSGFGTQYF
16 TRBJ2-3 . TRBV5-5 . TGTGCCAGCAGCGCGAGTTTAGGATCCAGCACAGATACGCAGTATTTT CASSASLGSSTDTQYF
15 TRBJ2-1 TRBD2 TRBV27 many TGTGCCAGCAGTCCCCTCGGCGGGGGGGCCAATGAGCAGTTCTTC CASSPLGGGANEQFF
18 TRBJ2-7 TRBD2 TRBV11-2 . TGTGCCAGCAGCTTAGGGTGGGTTGCGGGGGATCACGGTTACGAGCAGTACTTC CASSLGWVAGDHGYEQYF
15 TRBJ2-1 . TRBV13 . TGTGCCAGCAGTCACCGAGACAGTCTCTACAATGAGCAGTTCTTC CASSHRDSLYNEQFF
13 TRBJ2-1 . TRBV14 . TGTGCCAGCAGCCAGTTCCGACACAATGAGCAGTTCTTC CASSQFRHNEQFF
16 TRBJ2-7 . TRBV7-2 . TGTGCCAGCAGCTTTCGGCGGAAACTAAAAGGGTACGAGCAGTACTTC CASSFRRKLKGYEQYF
16 TRBJ2-6 . TRBV15 . TGTGCCACCAGCAGAGAACGGGACTCTGGGGCCAACGTCCTGACTTTC CATSRERDSGANVLTF
20 TRBJ2-1 . TRBV28 . TGTGCCAGCAGTAGAGGCCACCGCGGGTCGGACTATGTCCCTAACAATGAGCAGTTCTTC CASSRGHRGSDYVPNNEQFF
14 TRBJ2-3 . TRBV27 few TGTGCCAGCAGTTCAGACAGACCCACAGATACGCAGTATTTT CASSSDRPTDTQYF
16 TRBJ2-7 TRBD2 TRBV9 few TGTGCCAGCAGCCCCGCCGGGACTAGCGGGACCCACGAGCAGTACTTC CASSPAGTSGTHEQYF
16 TRBJ1-2 . TRBV2 . TGTGCCAGCAGTGTTTTAAACAGCCCGAGTAGATATGGCTACACCTTC CASSVLNSPSRYGYTF
13 TRBJ2-7 . TRBV12-3/TRBV12-4 . TGTGCCAGCAGTTTCAGAGAATCCTACGAGCAGTACTTC CASSFRESYEQYF